The rows below give T cell receptor beta chains drawn from one sample of a study of blood T cell repertoires in COVID-19. Here immunoSEQ multiplex PCR was the method, and the copy in TCRdb shows in-frame clones only, minus some. The table has about 68,000 clones, more than 80% seen once. Sequenced sample: peripheral blood. Receptor source: a man aged 45-60 years with acute or convalescent COVID-19. Both conserved end residues are trimmed from each CDR3. Expanded clones get a size class; other rows say once, few or many, or leave the size out.

V gene	J gene	clone size	CDR3 protein
TRBV28	TRBJ2-7	large	ASSRLPGTGTYEQY
TRBV5-6	TRBJ2-5	.	ASSSGGAGQETQY
TRBV6-5	TRBJ1-2	.	ASSYQGGSNGYT
TRBV5-1	TRBJ2-3	.	ASSLGTSTSTDTQY
TRBV6-5	TRBJ2-5	few	ASVSDSQTQY
TRBV6-2/TRBV6-3	TRBJ2-1	.	ASSYRGNEQF
TRBV7-6	TRBJ2-3	.	ASSLELAGVVTDTQY
TRBV6-1	TRBJ2-3	.	ASSAPRGRDRDTDTQY
TRBV18	TRBJ1-5	.	ASSPYQGEDQPQH
TRBV7-9	TRBJ1-2	.	ASRSGRGNGYT
TRBV10-3	TRBJ2-2	.	AISEPGLAGVGTGELF
TRBV7-2	TRBJ2-3	.	ASSPGQGRTDTQY
TRBV7-2	TRBJ1-5	.	ASSLGVWGRRQPQH
TRBV24-1	TRBJ1-1	.	ATSDSSRTEAF
TRBV12-5	TRBJ1-5	.	ASGRGQGANQPQH
TRBV25-1	TRBJ1-4	.	ASSEYTGSNEKLF
TRBV6-5	TRBJ1-1	.	ASSSDRGSTEAF
TRBV24-1	TRBJ2-1	.	ATSDSGLSSNEQF
TRBV25-1	TRBJ2-1	.	ASSPGGVSLNEQF
TRBV6-5	TRBJ1-4	medium-sized	ASSYEGATNEKLF
TRBV28	TRBJ1-2	.	ASSFSQNRGGGYT
TRBV2	TRBJ2-1	.	ASTKGQGGNEQF
TRBV15	TRBJ2-2	.	ATSRDLVTGELF
TRBV19	TRBJ2-7	.	ASSIGGRAGEQY
TRBV5-1	TRBJ2-1	.	ASSLGDSFSYNEQF
TRBV18	TRBJ2-1	.	ASSPWDRVYNEQF
TRBV6-2/TRBV6-3	TRBJ2-3	.	ASSPSGSTDTQY
TRBV30	TRBJ1-6	.	AWSTGGHNSPLH
TRBV5-1	TRBJ2-1	.	ASSVIPQRDEQF
TRBV11-3	TRBJ2-2	few	ASSFTSGRTTNTGELF
TRBV28	TRBJ2-7	.	ASSSQGPPYEQY
TRBV3-1/TRBV3-2	TRBJ2-7	.	ASSQGRSGLRGEQY
TRBV27	TRBJ2-7	.	ASSLLPGQGDEQY
TRBV9	TRBJ2-5	.	ASSVEPGLGPETQY
TRBV13	TRBJ1-6	.	ASSLGLRSYNSPLH